Listed below are T cell receptor beta chains from one sample, sequenced in a study of blood T cell repertoires in COVID-19. Here immunoSEQ multiplex PCR was the method, and the copy in TCRdb shows in-frame clones only, minus some. The sample has 120,000 or so clones, around 91% seen once. The sequencing sample was made of peripheral blood. All receptors derive from a man between 65 and 85 years old with active or convalescent COVID-19. The CDR3 runs from the conserved cysteine through the conserved F or W. A D gene is named only where the DNA matches it firmly. Size is stated for part of the rows, as once, few or many counts, or as a class when the clone is expanded.

clone_size j_call v_call d_call cdr3_aa cdr3_nt
NA TRBJ2-1 TRBV7-9 TRBD2 CASSGLAGAYNEQFF TGTGCCAGCAGCGGACTAGCGGGAGCCTACAATGAGCAGTTCTTC
once TRBJ2-1 TRBV28 TRBD1 CASSLFGGQGIYNEQFF TGTGCCAGCAGTTTATTCGGGGGACAGGGGATCTACAATGAGCAGTTCTTC
few TRBJ2-7 TRBV27 NA CASSSTGQNYEQYF TGTGCCAGCAGTTCAACAGGGCAAAACTACGAGCAGTACTTC
NA TRBJ1-6 TRBV25-1 TRBD1 CASSGRGQGVLFSPLHF TGTGCCAGCAGTGGTCGGGGACAGGGGGTTTTATTTTCACCCCTCCACTTT
NA TRBJ2-7 TRBV19 NA CASIRGAEQYF TGTGCCAGTATTCGGGGGGCCGAGCAGTACTTC
NA TRBJ2-5 TRBV19 TRBD1 CASTTGEGEETQYF TGTGCCAGTACCACAGGGGAAGGGGAAGAGACCCAGTACTTC
NA TRBJ2-3 TRBV10-1 TRBD2 CASSRSSGTTDTQYF TGCGCCAGCAGTAGGTCTAGCGGGACCACAGATACGCAGTATTTT
NA TRBJ2-7 TRBV5-1 TRBD2 CASSLTSGMYEQYF TGCGCCAGCAGCTTAACTAGCGGAATGTACGAGCAGTACTTC
NA TRBJ1-6 TRBV27 NA CASSVTGPYSPLHF TGTGCCAGCAGCGTAACTGGGCCCTATTCACCCCTCCACTTT
NA TRBJ1-1 TRBV5-5 NA CASSSRSVNTEAFF TGTGCCAGCAGTTCCCGTTCAGTGAACACTGAAGCTTTCTTT
once TRBJ1-5 TRBV2 NA CASSWTGEINQPQHF TGTGCCAGCAGTTGGACGGGAGAGATCAATCAGCCCCAGCATTTT
NA TRBJ2-7 TRBV27 NA CASSYPDSYEQYF TGTGCCAGCAGTTATCCAGACTCCTACGAGCAGTACTTC
NA TRBJ1-4 TRBV19 NA CASSISEAATNEKLFF TGTGCCAGTAGTATAAGTGAGGCAGCAACTAATGAAAAACTGTTTTTT
NA TRBJ2-5 TRBV6-5 TRBD1 CASNGQGWQETQYF TGTGCCAGCAACGGACAGGGGTGGCAAGAGACCCAGTACTTC
NA TRBJ2-5 TRBV7-2 TRBD1 CASSARDRGRETQYF TGTGCCAGCAGCGCCCGGGACAGGGGGCGAGAGACCCAGTACTTC
NA TRBJ2-3 TRBV19 TRBD2 CASSILAGVTDTQYF TGTGCCAGTAGTATCCTAGCGGGAGTCACAGATACGCAGTATTTT
NA TRBJ1-5 TRBV21-1 NA CASSKVSCNQPQHF TGTGCCAGCAGCAAAGTGAGCTGCAATCAGCCCCAGCATTTT
once TRBJ2-5 TRBV6-1 NA CASSENSGTSQETQYF TGTGCCAGCAGTGAAAATTCTGGCACCAGCCAAGAGACCCAGTACTTC
NA TRBJ2-2 TRBV25-1 TRBD2 CATWGGNTGELFF TGTGCCACCTGGGGGGGGAACACCGGGGAGCTGTTTTTT
NA TRBJ2-1 TRBV6-1 NA CASSEAYTETYNEQFF TGTGCCAGCAGTGAAGCCTACACAGAGACCTACAATGAGCAGTTCTTC
NA TRBJ2-7 TRBV28 TRBD1 CASRGSQGYTYEQYF TGTGCCAGCAGGGGATCACAGGGGTATACCTACGAGCAGTACTTC
NA TRBJ2-3 TRBV4-1 TRBD2 CASSHPGLAGGRTDTQYF TGCGCCAGCAGCCACCCGGGACTAGCGGGAGGACGCACAGATACGCAGTATTTT
NA TRBJ2-1 TRBV5-1 TRBD1 CASSVGQGLPNPFF TGCGCCAGCAGCGTGGGACAGGGGTTACCTAACCCGTTCTTC
once TRBJ1-3 TRBV9 TRBD1 CASSVVAQGAAGNTIYF TGTGCCAGCAGCGTAGTAGCACAGGGGGCAGCTGGAAACACCATATATTTT
NA TRBJ1-2 TRBV19 TRBD1 CASSIATGGHYGYTF TGTGCCAGTAGTATCGCGACAGGGGGCCACTATGGCTACACCTTC
once TRBJ1-1 TRBV5-5 TRBD1 CASSPKRTGANTEAFF TGTGCCAGCAGCCCGAAACGGACAGGGGCGAACACTGAAGCTTTCTTT
NA TRBJ2-7 TRBV19 TRBD2 CASSIDGRDYEQYF TGTGCCAGTAGTATTGACGGGAGGGACTACGAGCAGTACTTC
NA TRBJ2-2 TRBV7-2 NA CASSLNDPNLGNTGELFF TGTGCCAGCAGCTTAAATGACCCCAACCTAGGTAACACCGGGGAGCTGTTTTTT
NA TRBJ2-3 TRBV24-1 TRBD2 CATSDPSGTSTDTQYF TGTGCCACCAGTGATCCCAGCGGGACTAGCACAGATACGCAGTATTTT
NA TRBJ2-1 TRBV6-2/TRBV6-3 TRBD2 CASSYLAGGPRAYNEQFF TGTGCCAGCAGTTACCTAGCGGGAGGGCCTAGGGCGTACAATGAGCAGTTCTTC
NA TRBJ1-5 TRBV19 NA CASSPGTPDQPQHF TGTGCCAGTAGCCCCGGGACACCTGATCAGCCCCAGCATTTT
NA TRBJ2-3 TRBV7-9 TRBD2 CASSPWDSGSTDTQYF TGTGCCAGCAGCCCCTGGGATAGCGGGAGCACAGATACGCAGTATTTT
NA TRBJ2-3 TRBV2 NA CASSEIRGTQYF TGTGCCAGCAGTGAAATCAGGGGTACGCAGTATTTT
NA TRBJ2-7 TRBV7-8 TRBD2 CASSFGLAVYEQYF TGTGCCAGCAGCTTCGGACTAGCGGTCTACGAGCAGTACTTC
NA TRBJ1-2 TRBV19 TRBD1 CASSADREQGYGYTF TGTGCCAGTAGTGCTGACAGGGAACAGGGCTATGGCTACACCTTC
NA TRBJ2-7 TRBV6-6 TRBD2 CASSPRSGGEQYF TGTGCCAGCAGTCCCCGTTCGGGGGGAGAGCAGTACTTC
NA TRBJ2-7 TRBV11-2 NA CASSLEGLATYEQYF TGTGCCAGCAGCTTAGAAGGGCTAGCGACCTACGAGCAGTACTTC
NA TRBJ2-1 TRBV5-1 NA CASSRPSDALRSEQFF TGCGCCAGCAGCCGCCCCTCAGACGCCCTTAGGAGTGAGCAGTTCTTC
NA TRBJ1-6 TRBV6-1 NA CASSGGPLTNNSPLHF TGTGCCAGCAGTGGGGGGCCGCTTACTAATAATTCACCCCTCCACTTT
NA TRBJ2-1 TRBV5-1 NA CASSLALANEQFF TGCGCCAGCAGCTTGGCCCTAGCCAATGAGCAGTTCTTC
NA TRBJ2-1 TRBV5-1 TRBD2 CASSTALAGFNEQFF TGCGCCAGCAGTACCGCTCTAGCGGGGTTCAATGAGCAGTTCTTC
NA TRBJ1-2 TRBV18 NA CASSPSGGYGYTF TGTGCCAGCTCACCCTCCGGGGGCTATGGCTACACCTTC
NA TRBJ1-3 TRBV19 NA CASIPGYSGNTIYF TGTGCCAGTATCCCGGGTTACTCTGGAAACACCATATATTTT
NA TRBJ2-7 TRBV10-3 NA CAISEGGAEPYEQYF TGTGCCATCAGTGAGGGCGGGGCGGAGCCCTACGAGCAGTACTTC
NA TRBJ2-3 TRBV4-2 TRBD2 CASSRGRGAGSLRYTQYF TGTGCCAGCAGCCGAGGTCGGGGAGCGGGATCCTTACGGTATACGCAGTATTTT
NA TRBJ2-7 TRBV5-1 TRBD2 CASSTSGTSGGYEQYF TGCGCCAGCAGCACCTCCGGGACTAGCGGGGGCTACGAGCAGTACTTC
NA TRBJ2-7 TRBV12-3/TRBV12-4 TRBD2 CASSLGLAYEQYF TGTGCCAGCAGCTTAGGACTAGCGTACGAGCAGTACTTC
NA TRBJ2-1 TRBV29-1 NA CSVDRRPNEQFF TGCAGCGTTGACCGGAGACCCAATGAGCAGTTCTTC
NA TRBJ2-3 TRBV7-9 NA CASSPSTDTQYF TGTGCCAGCAGCCCAAGCACAGATACGCAGTATTTT
NA TRBJ1-3 TRBV19 TRBD1 CASSSTGGSGNTIYF TGTGCCAGTAGTTCTACAGGGGGATCTGGAAACACCATATATTTT
NA TRBJ2-5 TRBV7-2 TRBD2 CASRFFSGVETQYF TGTGCCAGCAGATTCTTTAGCGGGGTAGAGACCCAGTACTTC
NA TRBJ1-4 TRBV7-8 NA CASSFSGRHGVNEKLFF TGTGCCAGCAGTTTCTCGGGTCGACACGGGGTAAATGAAAAACTGTTTTTT
NA TRBJ1-5 TRBV25-1 TRBD1 CASSQTGSDQPQHF TGTGCCAGCAGCCAGACAGGGAGTGATCAGCCCCAGCATTTT